A single sample is the source of the 31 T cell receptor beta chains below, sequenced in a study of identifying expanded T cells in peripheral blood. This table comes from immunoSEQ multiplex PCR, and its TCRdb copy is limited to in-frame clones, with some not included. The repertoire holds approximately 120,000 clones, with about 88% as singletons. The sample was blood. These receptors were collected from a person between 18 and 70 years old in good health.

The chain couples TRBV2 to TRBJ2-7; no firm D call. This CDR3 comprises 15 residues. V was trimmed by 7 bases and J by 0 bases, leaving 16 bases between them. Looked up from germline, CDR1 is SNHLY and CDR2 is FYNNEI. CDR3 residues: CASTPGLQPSYEQYF. The CDR3 DNA is TGTGCCAGCACCCCCGGGCTACAGCCCTCCTACGAGCAGTACTTC.

V usage is TRBV4-2 and J usage is TRBJ2-5, with D hard to call. Germline values: CDR1 LGHNA, CDR2 YNFKEQ. Deletions cut 4 bases from V and 2 bases from J, with 11 bases between. This CDR3 region has 14 residues. This CDR3 reads CASSRKLRQETQYF. CDR3 coding DNA: TGTGCCAGCAGCCGAAAATTACGACAAGAGACCCAGTACTTC.

The genes are TRBV18 and TRBJ1-1, with D possibly being TRBD1 (5 bases). This CDR3 region has 16 residues. V was cut by 3 bases and J by 7 bases, with 21 bases left in between. Germline V gene lookup returns CDR1 KGHSH and CDR2 LQKENI. For the CDR3, the DNA is TGTGCCAGCTCACCTCAAATCCAGGGCAGTGGAGATGAAGCTTTCTTT. It yields the protein CASSPQIQGSGDEAFF.

This chain uses TRBV28 with TRBJ2-7, with unresolved D. The germline gives CDR1 MDHEN, CDR2 SYDVKM. This CDR3 spans 14 amino acids. V dropped 5 bases and J dropped 6 bases, with 17 bases sitting between them. This CDR3 reads CASSEASHWGEQYF. The CDR3 DNA reads as TGTGCCAGCAGTGAAGCGAGCCACTGGGGCGAGCAGTACTTC.

The chain combines TRBV6-5 with TRBJ2-7; 11 positions match TRBD1. In germline, CDR1 is MNHEY, CDR2 SVGAGI. The CDR3 length is 15 residues. Losses at the gene ends were 2 bases for V and 3 bases for J; bases not matched to a gene: 3. The CDR3 region is CASSYPGTGGYEQYF. In DNA form, the CDR3 reads TGTGCCAGCAGTTACCCCGGGACAGGGGGCTACGAGCAGTACTTC.

This rearrangement joins TRBV6-5 to TRBJ1-1; D gene uncertain. The ends were cut back, 0 bases at V and 4 bases at J, with 9 bases in the middle. The CDR3 is made up of 14 amino acids. The germline gives CDR1 MNHEY, CDR2 SVGAGI. CDR3 nucleotides: TGTGCCAGCAGTTACTCGACGTCAGTCACTGAAGCTTTCTTT. This gives the protein CASSYSTSVTEAFF.

This clone was counted between two and nine times. This rearrangement joins TRBV13 to TRBJ1-2; maybe TRBD1 (6 bases). Germline V gives CDR1 PRHDT, CDR2 FYEKMQ (reference sequence). CDR3 size: 18 residues. V lost 4 bases to trimming and J lost 2 bases, with 23 bases between them. DNA of the CDR3: TGTGCCAGCAGCTCAAGTGGGAGGGGGGCAGGCGGAAACTATGGCTACACCTTC. Translation: CASSSSGRGAGGNYGYTF.

This clone was counted only a few times. The chain joins TRBV9 to TRBJ1-1; 7 nucleotides line up with TRBD1. Germline CDR1 reads SGDLS; CDR2 reads YYNGEE. CDR3 length: 14 residues. V was pared by 2 bases and J by 7 bases, with 8 bases of the junction left unmatched. CDR3 coding DNA: TGTGCCAGCAGCGTGGGGACAGAGCAGATTGAAGCTTTCTTT. This sequence encodes CASSVGTEQIEAFF.

V is TRBV6-5 and J is TRBJ2-1; 14 bases align to TRBD2. Germline V gene sequence: CDR1 MNHEY, CDR2 SVGAGI. Trimming took 5 bases from V and 10 from J; bases not matched to a gene: 4. The CDR3 sequence is 14 residues long. The CDR3: CASSKGLAGVEQFF. In nucleotides, the CDR3 is TGTGCCAGCAGTAAGGGACTAGCGGGGGTCGAGCAGTTCTTC.

The genes are TRBV5-4 and TRBJ2-5, with D possibly matching TRBD1 (5 bases). Looked up from germline, CDR1 is SGHNT and CDR2 is YYREEE (reference sequence). Trimming removed 2 bases from V and 5 bases from J, with 10 bases in between. There are 13 residues in the CDR3. CDR3 in amino acids: CASSLAGFETQYF. The CDR3 nucleotides read TGTGCCAGCAGCTTAGCAGGGTTTGAGACCCAGTACTTC. Full variable domain (rest looked up from reference TRBV5-4 and TRBJ2-5): ETGVTQSPTHLIKTRGQQVTLRCSSQSGHNTVSWYQQALGQGPQFIFQYYREEENGRGNFPPRFSGLQFPNYSSELNVNALELDDSALYLCASSLAGFETQYFGPGTRLLVL.

The chain uses TRBV6-5 and TRBJ2-7; 7 bases are shared with TRBD1. Trimming took 2 bases from V and 3 from J; bases not matched to a gene: 7. Germline-derived CDR1 and CDR2 are MNHEY and SVGAGI. CDR3 length equals 15 residues. For the CDR3, the DNA is TGTGCCAGCAGTTACGCCGGGACAGTAAACTACGAGCAGTACTTC. This gives the protein CASSYAGTVNYEQYF.

The V call is TRBV30, the J call TRBJ2-6, with a possible D match to TRBD1 (5 bases). The CDR3 has 14 amino acids. The germline V gene encodes CDR1 GTSNPN and CDR2 SVGIG (reference sequence). V shed 3 bases and J shed 4 bases, with 10 bases lying between them. Written as DNA, the CDR3 is TGTGCCTGGAGACACAGGTCAGGGGCCAACGTCCTGACTTTC. As protein: CAWRHRSGANVLTF. Using reference TRBV30 and TRBJ2-6 for the parts outside the CDR3, the full variable domain is SQTIHQWPATLVQPVGSPLSLECTVEGTSNPNLYWYRQAAGRGLQLLFYSVGIGQISSEVPQNLSASRPQDRQFILSSKKLLLSDSGFYLCAWRHRSGANVLTFGAGSRLTVL.

The chain combines TRBV14 with TRBJ1-1, with D possibly TRBD1 on 6 matching bases. The CDR3 is made up of 17 amino acids. V was shortened by 0 bases and J by 0 bases, with 14 bases between the two germline ends. Germline-derived CDR1 and CDR2 are SGHDN and FVKESK. The chain's CDR3 is CASSQEEQGPMNTEAFF. The DNA of the CDR3 is TGTGCCAGCAGCCAAGAAGAACAGGGACCTATGAACACTGAAGCTTTCTTT.

V and J are TRBV5-1 and TRBJ2-1; D gene uncertain. Trimming pared 6 bases from V and 1 base from J, leaving 17 bases between. Germline V CDR1 and CDR2: SGHRS, YFSETQ. The CDR3 runs 16 residues. The CDR3 protein is CASTTSGSLSYNEQFF. In DNA, the CDR3 is TGCGCCAGCACTACGTCGGGCAGCTTGTCCTACAATGAGCAGTTCTTC.

The CDR3 loop is CASTTGLAGVLEQFF. The CDR3 DNA follows: TGTGCCAGCACCACGGGACTAGCGGGAGTTCTTGAGCAGTTCTTC. The V call is TRBV21-1, the J call TRBJ2-1; the table's D call, TRBD2, was not checked against the DNA. TRBV21-1 is recorded as a pseudogene. The CDR3 is made up of 15 amino acids.

The CDR3 DNA reads TGTGCCAGCAGTTTTACTAGCGGGATTGATACGCAGTATTTT. This sequence encodes CASSFTSGIDTQYF. This chain uses TRBV5-8 with TRBJ2-3; 10 nucleotides match TRBD2. This CDR3 region has 14 residues. Looked up from germline, CDR1 is SGHTS and CDR2 is YDEGEE. Germline trimming cut 5 bases from V and 6 bases from J; bases unmatched to any gene: 6. The full variable domain, completed using reference TRBV5-8 and TRBJ2-3, is EAGVTQSPTHLIKTRGQQATLRCSPISGHTSVYWYQQALGLGLQFLLWYDEGEERNRGNFPPRFSGRQFPNYSSELNVNALELEDSALYLCASSFTSGIDTQYFGPGTRLTVL.

The rearrangement uses TRBV7-3 and TRBJ2-1, with D perhaps TRBD2 (6 bases). Trimming removed 7 bases from V and 5 bases from J, with 18 bases in between. Germline loops: CDR1 SGHTA, CDR2 FQGTGA. This CDR3 is 15 amino acids long. DNA for the CDR3: TGTGCCAGCAAGAGTCCGGGGACTGGGAACAATGAGCAGTTCTTC. It specifies CASKSPGTGNNEQFF.

The count of this clone is one. This rearrangement joins TRBV4-1 to TRBJ2-2, with D tentatively TRBD1 (6 bases). Germline CDR1 reads MGHRA; CDR2 reads YSYEKL. CDR3 length: 18 amino acids. The V and J ends lost 0 bases and 1 base respectively, with 15 bases between them. The CDR3: CASSQDPVGRGNTGELFF. The DNA of the CDR3 is TGCGCCAGCAGCCAAGACCCAGTGGGCAGGGGGAACACCGGGGAGCTGTTTTTT.

CDR3 DNA: TGTGCCATCAGTCACAACTACGAGCAGTACTTC. Encoded protein: CAISHNYEQYF. The V gene is TRBV10-3, the J gene TRBJ2-7; D gene uncertain. Germline V gives CDR1 ENHRY, CDR2 SYGVKD. The V end was cut by 5 bases, the J end by 3 bases, with 5 bases between. CDR3 size: 11 residues.

V is TRBV6-1 and J is TRBJ2-3, with 10 positions matching TRBD2. V shed 10 bases and J 0 bases; nucleotides not matched to a gene: 4. CDR1 is MNHNS and CDR2 is SASEGT in the germline V gene. This CDR3 is 14 amino acids long. The CDR3 bases are TGTGCCACCCTGACTAGCGGGAGCACAGATACGCAGTATTTT. Amino acids: CATLTSGSTDTQYF.

CDR3 bases: TGCGCCAGCAGCCAAGACGAGCGGGAGGCCGCCGTTACTGAAGCTTTCTTT. Translated, it gives CASSQDEREAAVTEAFF. The rearrangement joins TRBV4-1 to TRBJ1-1; D is uncertain. Germline V gene data show CDR1 as MGHRA and CDR2 as YSYEKL. The CDR3 covers 17 residues. Trimming left V 0 bases short and J 5 bases short, with 19 bases between.

The chain employs TRBV7-3 and TRBJ1-6; no clear D gene. Germline V CDR1 and CDR2: SGHTA, FQGTGA. This CDR3 is 14 amino acids long. Deletions cut 6 bases from V and 5 bases from J, with 11 bases between. CDR3 sequence: CASRGLLDNSPLHF. The CDR3 DNA sequence: TGTGCCAGCAGGGGCCTTTTAGATAATTCACCCCTCCACTTT.

This chain links TRBV6-5 with TRBJ1-5, with D hard to call. Trimming took off 0 bases at V and 0 bases at J, with 3 bases between the two ends. CDR1 MNHEY and CDR2 SVGAGI come from the germline V gene. The CDR3 has 14 residues. The CDR3 here is CASSYSPSNQPQHF. Here the CDR3 DNA reads TGTGCCAGCAGTTACTCCCCTAGCAATCAGCCCCAGCATTTT.

V and J are TRBV7-3 and TRBJ2-3; no reliable D call. The CDR3 has 15 residues. The V gene's germline CDR1 is SGHTA and CDR2 FQGTGA. V was pared by 1 base and J by 0 bases, with 8 bases between. CDR3 in amino acids: CASSLNLWSTDTQYF. CDR3 sequence (DNA): TGTGCCAGCAGCTTAAATTTATGGAGCACAGATACGCAGTATTTT.

The V call is TRBV19, the J call TRBJ2-3; 14 nucleotides match TRBD2. Germline-derived CDR1 and CDR2 are LNHDA and SQIVND (reference sequence). V lost 5 bases to trimming and J lost 4 bases; unmatched junction nucleotides: 2. CDR3 length equals 15 residues. CDR3 sequence reads: CASSGGLAGADTQYF. DNA for the CDR3: TGTGCCAGTAGTGGGGGACTAGCGGGGGCAGATACGCAGTATTTT.

The chain couples TRBV6-5 to TRBJ1-2, with TRBD1 as a possible D gene (5 bases). The CDR3 is made up of 16 amino acids. The germline V and J ends were trimmed by 0 bases and 2 bases, with 13 bases remaining between them. Germline V lookup: CDR1 MNHEY, CDR2 SVGAGI. The DNA for the CDR3 is TGTGCCAGCAGTTACTCACTTACGGGGCAAAACTATGGCTACACCTTC. Encoded protein: CASSYSLTGQNYGYTF.

The V and J genes are TRBV6-6 and TRBJ1-1, with a possible D match to TRBD1 (6 bases). Trimming shortened V by 7 bases and J by 0 bases, and 15 bases separated the two germline ends. CDR1 is MNHNY, CDR2 SVGAGI, per germline (reference sequence). The CDR3 totals 15 residues. CDR3 loop: CASTTGQNMNTEAFF. In DNA form, the CDR3 reads TGTGCCAGCACTACCGGACAGAACATGAACACTGAAGCTTTCTTT.

This clone came up once. The rearrangement links TRBV2 to TRBJ2-5, with TRBD2 as a possible D gene (7 bases). The CDR3 has 13 residues. V was clipped by 6 bases and J by 5 bases, with 13 bases between them. CDR1 and CDR2 from the germline V gene are SNHLY and FYNNEI. CDR3 amino acids: CASRAQGGETQYF. The CDR3 DNA reads as TGTGCCAGCAGGGCACAGGGAGGGGAGACCCAGTACTTC.

This clone was picked up one time. The chain carries TRBV28 and TRBJ2-1, with D tentatively TRBD2 (6 bases). Germline lookup yields CDR1 MDHEN and CDR2 SYDVKM. The germline V and J ends were trimmed by 8 bases and 4 bases, with 9 bases remaining between them. The CDR3 spans 12 residues. The CDR3: CASGDLYNEQFF. CDR3 bases: TGTGCCAGCGGGGACTTGTACAATGAGCAGTTCTTC.

The chain employs TRBV30 and TRBJ1-1; TRBD1 might be the D (6 bases). With 5 bases removed from V and 1 base from J, the gap between germline ends came to 17 bases. The germline CDR1 and CDR2 sequences are GTSNPN and SVGIG (reference sequence). CDR3 length: 15 residues. CDR3 in DNA: TGTGCCTGGGATACCCTGTTACAGGGGAACACTGAAGCTTTCTTT. This translates into CAWDTLLQGNTEAFF.

V usage is TRBV19 and J usage is TRBJ2-1, with 13 bases matching TRBD2. Losses at the gene ends were 5 bases for V and 4 bases for J; bases not matched to a gene: 8. Germline CDR1 is LNHDA and CDR2 is SQIVND (reference sequence). This CDR3 spans 17 amino acids. For the CDR3, the DNA is TGTGCCAGTAGTTCCTTAGGGACTAGCGGGATTTACAATGAGCAGTTCTTC. Translated: CASSSLGTSGIYNEQFF.